Listed here are 13 T cell receptor beta chains from one sample, sequenced in a study of blood T cells in healthy people across ages. A second PCR of about 6 to 11 cycles used a sample-barcoded 5' primer and a J-beta primer mix. Using its own MiXCR run on the 5' RACE reads, TCRdb lists one record per CDR3 protein. The data hold about 780,000 distinct CDR3 sequences, with 46% observed a single time. The sample was blood. These receptor sequences come from a man at least 80 years old in good health.

Many counts were recorded for this clonotype. This chain uses TRBV5-1 with TRBJ2-7; 7 bases agree with TRBD1. Per germline, CDR1 SGHRS and CDR2 YFSETQ. The CDR3 sequence is 15 residues long. J gave up 1 base and V 4 bases, and 8 bases lay outside the gene matches. Here the CDR3 DNA reads TGCGCCAGCAGCCCCCGACAGGGCCGATCCTACGAGCAGTACTTC. Its translation: CASSPRQGRSYEQYF.

This clonotype was seen many times. This rearrangement joins TRBV4-2 to TRBJ2-5; 7 nucleotides agree with TRBD2. Unmatched junction bases numbered 9, after V lost 0 bases and J lost 2 bases. CDR1 is LGHNA and CDR2 is YNFKEQ in the germline V gene. The CDR3 totals 17 residues. Here the CDR3 DNA reads TGTGCCAGCAGCCAAGATGACGGGAGGACTCTACAAGAGACCCAGTACTTC. Translation: CASSQDDGRTLQETQYF.

This clonotype has more than one count but fewer than ten. V is TRBV3-1 and J is TRBJ1-2; TRBD1 might be the D (5 bases). The CDR3 has 14 amino acids. CDR1 is LGHDT, CDR2 YNNKEL, per germline (reference sequence). V shed 9 bases and J shed 3 bases, with 17 bases lying between them. The CDR3: CASGAGTDDYGYTF. In DNA form, the CDR3 reads TGTGCCAGTGGGGCCGGGACGGACGACTATGGCTACACCTTC.

The chain employs TRBV20-1 and TRBJ2-3, with 9 bases matching TRBD2. V shed 6 bases, J shed 0 bases, and the junction held 13 bases outside the gene matches. The CDR3 has 17 residues. Per germline, CDR1 DFQATT and CDR2 SNEGSKA (reference sequence). The CDR3 here is CSAAGVAGVPSTDTQYF. The CDR3 bases are TGCAGTGCCGCAGGGGTAGCGGGAGTACCTAGCACAGATACGCAGTATTTT.

In this sample, this clonotype turned up a few times. The chain carries TRBV30 and TRBJ1-2, with D perhaps matching TRBD1 (5 bases). The germline CDR1 and CDR2 sequences are GTSNPN and SVGIG (reference sequence). The CDR3 has 13 residues. V dropped 3 bases and J dropped 9 bases, with 17 bases sitting between them. CDR3: CAWSPVGPWRYTF. The CDR3 bases are TGTGCCTGGAGCCCAGTGGGACCCTGGCGCTACACCTTC.

This clonotype occurred once. The J gene is TRBJ2-3, the V gene TRBV4-1; possibly TRBD1 or TRBD2 for D (5 bases each). Per germline, CDR1 MGHRA and CDR2 YSYEKL. The length of the CDR3 is 15 residues. V dropped 1 base and J dropped 5 bases, with 13 bases sitting between them. The CDR3 loop reads CASSQGSGRGDTQYF. The CDR3 DNA follows: TGCGCCAGCAGCCAAGGTTCGGGGCGAGGAGATACGCAGTATTTT.

In this sample, this clonotype turned up many times. The V call is TRBV24-1, the J call TRBJ2-5; D might be TRBD1 (7 bases). This CDR3 is 16 amino acids long. CDR1 KGHDR and CDR2 SFDVKD come from the germline V gene. Trimming stripped 6 bases from V and 2 bases from J, with 18 bases between. The DNA for the CDR3 is TGTGCCACCAGTACGAAGCAGGGGGGCATTCAAGAGACCCAGTACTTC. Translation: CATSTKQGGIQETQYF.

The CDR3 loop reads CASSYPELEAFF. CDR3 nucleotide sequence: TGTGCCAGCAGTTACCCGGAGTTGGAAGCTTTCTTT. This chain connects TRBV6-2 or TRBV6-3 to TRBJ1-1; D is uncertain. Trimming took 2 bases from V and 8 from J, leaving 9 bases between them. CDR1 MNHEY and CDR2 SVGEGT come from the germline V gene. The CDR3 is 12 amino acids.

The gene calls are TRBV5-1 and TRBJ1-4; 7 nucleotides match TRBD1. J was trimmed by 0 bases and V by 0 bases; bases with no gene match: 8. Germline V gene data show CDR1 as SGHRS and CDR2 as YFSETQ. This CDR3 spans 18 amino acids. The CDR3 reads CASSLGWDRISTNEKLFF. In DNA form, the CDR3 reads TGCGCCAGCAGCTTGGGTTGGGACAGAATATCAACTAATGAAAAACTGTTTTTT.

There are a few counts of this clonotype. The chain joins TRBV11-2 to TRBJ1-5; TRBD1 might be the D (6 bases). The CDR3 length is 13 residues. The germline V and J ends were trimmed by 3 bases and 7 bases, with 10 bases remaining between them. Germline assignment: CDR1 SGHAT and CDR2 FQNNGV. CDR3 region: CASSFIQGQPQHF. CDR3 nucleotides: TGTGCCAGCAGCTTTATCCAGGGGCAGCCCCAGCATTTT.

The rearrangement joins TRBV30 to TRBJ2-5; D ambiguous. The better agreement between TRBJ2-7 and the DNA end casts doubt on the J call. The CDR3 sequence is 11 residues long. Germline CDR1 GTSNPN, CDR2 SVGIG (reference sequence). CDR3 sequence reads: CAWSQEYEQYF. In DNA, the CDR3 is TGTGCCTGGAGTCAAGAGTACGAGCAGTACTTC.

The rearrangement links TRBV24-1 to TRBJ2-1; 13 bases are a match to TRBD2. CDR1 is KGHDR and CDR2 is SFDVKD in the germline V gene. This CDR3 spans 15 amino acids. After removal of 5 bases from V and 7 bases from J, the junction contained 4 bases not matched to a gene. The CDR3 nucleotides read TGTGCCACCAGTGGTTGGACTAGCGGGAGTAATGAGCAGTTCTTC. Residues: CATSGWTSGSNEQFF.

This chain connects TRBV29-1 to TRBJ2-4; 9 bases are a match to TRBD1. This CDR3 region has 12 residues. After removal of 7 bases from V and 8 bases from J, the junction contained 6 bases not matched to a gene. Germline V gene sequence: CDR1 SQVTM, CDR2 ANQGSEA. Written as DNA, the CDR3 is TGCAGCGCGGGGACAGGGATGGACATTCAGTACTTC. Its protein is CSAGTGMDIQYF.